The rows below give T cell receptor beta chains drawn from one sample of a study of cytomegalovirus exposure and HLA in healthy donors. The repertoire was sequenced with immunoSEQ multiplex PCR; TCRdb's copy has only in-frame clones and lacks some. The table lists about 140,000 clones, 88% of them singletons. The sequencing input was PBMCs. These receptors were obtained from a woman in her thirties or forties in good health and CMV-seronegative. Each CDR3 is given with its conserved first and last residue.

v_gene: TRBV19; j_gene: TRBJ2-2; len: 16; CDR3aa: CASNRGVAGDTGELFF
v_gene: TRBV2; j_gene: TRBJ1-4; len: 14; CDR3aa: CASRDREAGEKLFF
v_gene: TRBV7-6; j_gene: TRBJ2-3; len: 16; CDR3aa: CASSLAPGGTTDTQYF
v_gene: TRBV11-2; j_gene: TRBJ2-3; len: 16; CDR3aa: CASSPLGGGVADTQYF
v_gene: TRBV27; j_gene: TRBJ2-1; len: 13; CDR3aa: CASRRGPYNEQFF
v_gene: TRBV10-1; j_gene: TRBJ2-5; len: 16; CDR3aa: CASSEADSGSRQTQYF
v_gene: TRBV28; j_gene: TRBJ1-1; len: 15; CDR3aa: CASSSRPGGKTEAFF
v_gene: TRBV5-4; j_gene: TRBJ2-1; len: 16; CDR3aa: CASSFGTGGTDNEQFF
v_gene: TRBV27; j_gene: TRBJ2-1; len: 14; CDR3aa: CASSSPGTSDEQFF
v_gene: TRBV6-5; j_gene: TRBJ1-3; len: 14; CDR3aa: CASSFTSSGNTIYF
v_gene: TRBV2; j_gene: TRBJ2-3; len: 15; CDR3aa: CASSRGQGPADTQYF
v_gene: TRBV30; j_gene: TRBJ1-5; len: 14; CDR3aa: CACQQGAGNQPQHF